What follows are 21 T cell receptor beta chains derived from one specimen sequenced in a study of blood T cell repertoires in COVID-19. Using immunoSEQ multiplex PCR, the repertoire was profiled, and TCRdb retains in-frame clones only, with some absent. The sample records about 21,000 clones, roughly 85% being singletons. What was sequenced was peripheral blood. All receptors come from a man older than 75 with acute or convalescent COVID-19.

CDR3 region: CASSIRLTGASGTNVLTF. Written as DNA, the CDR3 is TGTGCCAGTAGTATACGTCTCACAGGGGCTTCCGGGACCAACGTCCTGACTTTC. This chain uses TRBV19 with TRBJ2-6, with TRBD1 matching 7 bases. The V gene's germline CDR1 is LNHDA and CDR2 SQIVND (reference sequence). The CDR3 sequence is 18 residues long. Germline trimming cut 2 bases from V and 8 bases from J; bases unmatched to any gene: 15.

This clone was observed a single time. The V and J genes are TRBV18 and TRBJ2-5; D is possibly TRBD1 (5 bases). This CDR3 region has 14 residues. The V gene's germline CDR1 is KGHSH and CDR2 LQKENI. Trimming removed 3 bases from V and 5 bases from J, with 13 bases in between. In DNA form, the CDR3 reads TGTGCCAGCTCACCGGGCCAGGGCGGCGAGACCCAGTACTTC. This gives the protein CASSPGQGGETQYF.

This chain connects TRBV19 to TRBJ2-2, with TRBD2 as a possible D gene (6 bases). This CDR3 has 16 amino acids. The V end lost 3 bases, the J end lost 6 bases, and 17 bases lay between the germline ends. Germline V lookup: CDR1 LNHDA, CDR2 SQIVND (reference sequence). The CDR3 coding sequence is TGTGCCAGTAGTATTAGGGCGGGGCATGGCGCCGGGGAGCTGTTTTTT. Translation gives CASSIRAGHGAGELFF.

V usage is TRBV6-1 and J usage is TRBJ1-1, with 8 bases that match TRBD1. The V and J ends lost 4 bases and 1 base, in that order; junction bases with no gene match: 8. Germline V lookup: CDR1 MNHNS, CDR2 SASEGT. The CDR3 loop spans 16 amino acids. The CDR3 DNA reads TGTGCCAGCAGTGGCTGGGGACAGGAAGAGAACACTGAAGCTTTCTTT. Translation: CASSGWGQEENTEAFF.

V is TRBV27 and J is TRBJ2-1; 7 bases are shared with TRBD2. The CDR3 length is 16 residues. The V and J ends lost 6 bases and 7 bases, in that order; junction bases with no gene match: 15. Germline V gene data show CDR1 as MNHEY and CDR2 as SMNVEV (reference sequence). The CDR3 coding sequence is TGTGCCAGCAGATCCAATAAAGGACGACTAGCAAATGAGCAGTTCTTC. Its translation is CASRSNKGRLANEQFF.

This clone showed up just once. The chain has TRBV18 and TRBJ2-3; weak D call: TRBD2 (5 bases). Germline values: CDR1 KGHSH, CDR2 LQKENI. Deletions cut 3 bases from V and 1 base from J, with 11 bases between. The CDR3 totals 15 residues. The CDR3 spells CASSPLARGTDTQYF. In DNA, the CDR3 is TGTGCCAGCTCACCCCTCGCGCGGGGCACAGATACGCAGTATTTT.

The chain couples TRBV13 to TRBJ1-1; D unclear. Germline values: CDR1 PRHDT, CDR2 FYEKMQ (reference sequence). V was shortened by 3 bases and J by 0 bases, with 8 bases between the two germline ends. The CDR3 runs 14 residues. Here the CDR3 DNA reads TGTGCCAGCAGCTTTAGGAGCATGAACACTGAAGCTTTCTTT. Amino acids: CASSFRSMNTEAFF.

This rearrangement joins TRBV3-1 (or the pseudogene TRBV3-2) to TRBJ2-6; weak D call: TRBD2 (6 bases). With 5 bases removed from V and 0 bases from J, the gap between germline ends came to 20 bases. The CDR3 spans 19 residues. Germline V CDR1 and CDR2: LGHDT, YNNKEL (reference sequence). CDR3 nucleotide sequence: TGTGCCAGCAGCACTACCCGGGACTTAACACGCTCTGGGGCCAACGTCCTGACTTTC. Translated, it gives CASSTTRDLTRSGANVLTF.

This clone was counted once. The chain carries TRBV6-5 and TRBJ2-2; 9 nucleotides line up with TRBD1. Trimming cost V 4 bases and J 6 bases; bases outside gene matches: 6. CDR1 MNHEY and CDR2 SVGAGI come from the germline V gene. This CDR3 is built from 15 residues. The CDR3 region is CASSSGTGKAGELFF. The DNA for the CDR3 is TGTGCCAGCAGTTCCGGGACAGGGAAGGCCGGGGAGCTGTTTTTT.

The rearrangement uses TRBV6-5 and TRBJ1-2, with D hard to call. The CDR3 has 13 residues. The V gene's germline CDR1 is MNHEY and CDR2 SVGAGI. Trimming left V 8 bases short and J 6 bases short, with 16 bases between. The CDR3 DNA is TGTGCCAGCGGGTGGAAGGTCCGGGATGGCTACACCTTC. Translation: CASGWKVRDGYTF.

On this clone: This same CDR3 is encoded by further DNA sequences in the sample. The chain has TRBV5-1 and TRBJ2-1; TRBD2 aligns across 9 bases. The length of the CDR3 is 17 residues. V trimming: 1 base; J trimming: 2 bases; junction bases outside the gene matches: 7. Germline-derived CDR1 and CDR2 are SGHRS and YFSETQ. In DNA form, the CDR3 reads TGCGCCAGCAGCTTGCCTAGCGGGGCCCCCACCTACAATGAGCAGTTCTTC. Residues: CASSLPSGAPTYNEQFF.

As DNA, the CDR3 is TGTGCCAGCAGTGATGTAGGGAGCTCCTATAATTCACCCCTCCACTTT. Translating it yields CASSDVGSSYNSPLHF. This rearrangement joins TRBV2 to TRBJ1-6; D is ambiguous. The CDR3 loop spans 16 amino acids. Looked up from germline, CDR1 is SNHLY and CDR2 is FYNNEI. Trimming shortened V by 3 bases and J by 0 bases, and 9 bases separated the two germline ends.

CDR3: CASKSRGRGYGYTF. The DNA for the CDR3 is TGTGCCAGCAAGTCCAGGGGCCGGGGTTATGGCTACACCTTC. The chain couples TRBV27 to TRBJ1-2, with TRBD1 as a possible D gene (6 bases). Trimming took 7 bases from V and 5 from J, leaving 17 bases between them. Germline V gene lookup returns CDR1 MNHEY and CDR2 SMNVEV (reference sequence). CDR3 length equals 14 residues.

The chain combines TRBV28 with TRBJ1-6, with 11 nucleotides matching TRBD1. Germline V gene sequence: CDR1 MDHEN, CDR2 SYDVKM. The CDR3 length is 19 residues. Trimming took 6 bases from V and 0 from J; bases not matched to a gene: 10. CDR3 bases: TGTGCCAGCAGCGAGCCGGGACAGGGGGTTAGCTCCTATAATTCACCCCTCCACTTT. Amino acids: CASSEPGQGVSSYNSPLHF.

The V and J genes are TRBV7-9 and TRBJ2-1; 8 bases agree with TRBD2. The CDR3 runs to 16 residues. Germline CDR1 is SEHNR and CDR2 is FQNEAQ (reference sequence). V lost 5 bases to trimming and J lost 6 bases; unmatched junction nucleotides: 12. Written as DNA, the CDR3 is TGTGCCAGCAGCCCCAGGGATCGGGGGGGAGGCAATGAGCAGTTCTTC. It encodes CASSPRDRGGGNEQFF.

J is TRBJ1-1 and V is TRBV7-3, with a possible D match to TRBD1 (5 bases). CDR1 SGHTA and CDR2 FQGTGA come from the germline V gene. Trimming took 0 bases from V and 1 from J, leaving 6 bases between them. This CDR3 is built from 14 residues. CDR3 residues: CASSLTGGNTEAFF. The CDR3 nucleotides read TGTGCCAGCAGCTTAACGGGGGGGAACACTGAAGCTTTCTTT. Based on the CDR3 plus reference TRBV7-3 and TRBJ1-1, the full variable domain is GAGVSQTPSNKVTEKGKYVELRCDPISGHTALYWYRQSLGQGPEFLIYFQGTGAADDSGLPNDRFFAVRPEGSVSTLKIQRTERGDSAVYLCASSLTGGNTEAFFGQGTRLTVV.

This chain connects TRBV19 to TRBJ1-1, with D possibly matching TRBD1 (5 bases). Germline assignment: CDR1 LNHDA and CDR2 SQIVND (reference sequence). CDR3 length equals 14 residues. V was clipped by 4 bases and J by 3 bases, with 12 bases between them. Here the CDR3 reads CASSNPREDTEAFF. CDR3 sequence (DNA): TGTGCCAGTAGTAACCCCAGGGAGGACACTGAAGCTTTCTTT.

The chain is built from TRBV19 and TRBJ1-1, with 10 bases matching TRBD1. The CDR3 loop spans 15 amino acids. V lost 4 bases to trimming and J lost 0 bases; unmatched junction nucleotides: 2. The germline V gene encodes CDR1 LNHDA and CDR2 SQIVND (reference sequence). The CDR3 spells CASSKGQGLNTEAFF. CDR3 nucleotide sequence: TGTGCCAGTAGTAAGGGACAGGGGTTGAACACTGAAGCTTTCTTT. The entire variable domain, with the rest obtained from reference TRBV19 and TRBJ1-1, is as follows: DGGITQSPKYLFRKEGQNVTLSCEQNLNHDAMYWYRQDPGQGLRLIYYSQIVNDFQKGDIAEGYSVSREKKESFPLTVTSAQKNPTAFYLCASSKGQGLNTEAFFGQGTRLTVV.

As to this clone: One end of the junction varies from germline; a read error may be responsible. The rearrangement joins TRBV5-1 to TRBJ2-1; 9 bases map to TRBD2. The CDR3 contains 16 residues. The germline gives CDR1 SGHRS, CDR2 YFSETQ. CDR3 DNA sequence: TGCGCCGGCAGCTTGGTTAGCGGGGGCGTAAACAATGAGCAGTTCTTC. This gives the protein CAGSLVSGGVNNEQFF.

This sequence joins TRBV6-5 and TRBJ1-1; D unclear. V was clipped by 6 bases and J by 6 bases, with 14 bases between them. This CDR3 contains 13 residues. Germline V gene lookup returns CDR1 MNHEY and CDR2 SVGAGI. CDR3 DNA: TGTGCCAGCAGGCGAGGGTTCGTCGCTGAAGCTTTCTTT. It encodes CASRRGFVAEAFF.

The V and J genes are TRBV28 and TRBJ1-2; possibly TRBD1 for D (6 bases). Germline CDR1 reads MDHEN; CDR2 reads SYDVKM. CDR3 size: 14 residues. Trimming left V 8 bases short and J 2 bases short, with 15 bases between. This CDR3 is CASAGDILNYGYTF. CDR3 DNA: TGTGCCAGCGCCGGGGACATCCTAAACTATGGCTACACCTTC.